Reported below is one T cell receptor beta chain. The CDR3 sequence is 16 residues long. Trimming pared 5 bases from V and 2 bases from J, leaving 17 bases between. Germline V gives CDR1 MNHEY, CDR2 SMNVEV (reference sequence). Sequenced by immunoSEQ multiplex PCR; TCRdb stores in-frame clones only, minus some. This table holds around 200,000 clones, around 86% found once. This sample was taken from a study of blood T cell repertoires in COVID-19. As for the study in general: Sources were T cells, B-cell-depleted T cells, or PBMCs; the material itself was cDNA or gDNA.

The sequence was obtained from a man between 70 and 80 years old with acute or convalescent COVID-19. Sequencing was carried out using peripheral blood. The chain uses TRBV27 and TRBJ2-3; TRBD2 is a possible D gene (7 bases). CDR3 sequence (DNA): TGTGCCAGCAGTCCCCTGGGGGCGGGAGACACAGATACGCAGTATTTT. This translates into CASSPLGAGDTDTQYF.